This T cell receptor beta chain was sequenced during a study of blood T cell repertoires in COVID-19. Whole-study context: Material from acute and convalescent COVID-19 was sourced from the United States, Italy and Spain.

Looked up from germline, CDR1 is SQVTM and CDR2 is ANQGSEA. Trimming left V 2 bases short and J 8 bases short, with 21 bases between. The CDR3 covers 15 residues. Original methodology: Reference gene primer amplification in the assay estimated nucleated cell counts. Assay used: immunoSEQ multiplex PCR; TCRdb lists only in-frame clones, some missing. The V and J calls and the clone size are those of that table, but D and trimming were determined from the DNA. The sample consists of 90,000 to 120,000 clones, roughly 84% of them appearing once. Sequencing was carried out using peripheral blood. This sequence joins TRBV29-1 and TRBJ1-2; maybe TRBD1 (6 bases). This receptor was identified in a human donor in a cohort sampled during active COVID-19. The CDR3 loop is CSVELGHTPKGGYTF. The CDR3 region has the DNA TGCAGCGTTGAATTGGGACACACACCCAAGGGCGGCTACACCTTC.